This is a list of T cell receptor beta chains from one sample in a study of blood T cell repertoires in COVID-19. Profiled with immunoSEQ multiplex PCR; TCRdb holds only in-frame clones, not every one. The sample lists some 110,000 clones; 65% to 85% were seen once. Material: PBMCs or T cells enriched from blood (not recorded which). Source of these receptors: a woman aged 25-40 years who had recovered from COVID-19. CDR3s include the opening cysteine and the closing phenylalanine or tryptophan. Fields, in order: J gene, CDR3 length, V gene, clone size, D gene, CDR3 protein, CDR3 DNA. A D gene is named only where the DNA matches it firmly. Size is stated for part of the rows, as once, few or many counts, or as a class when the clone is expanded.

J gene: TRBJ2-3
CDR3 length: 13
V gene: TRBV7-3
clone size: .
D gene: TRBD2
CDR3 protein: CASSLRLAGAQYF
CDR3 DNA: TGTGCCAGCAGCTTACGTCTAGCGGGTGCACAGTATTTT

J gene: TRBJ1-2
CDR3 length: 14
V gene: TRBV7-9
clone size: .
D gene: TRBD1
CDR3 protein: CASSLAGQAGSYTF
CDR3 DNA: TGTGCCAGCAGCTTAGCGGGACAGGCCGGAAGCTACACCTTC

J gene: TRBJ2-3
CDR3 length: 14
V gene: TRBV2
clone size: .
D gene: .
CDR3 protein: CASGPDSGTDTQYF
CDR3 DNA: TGTGCCAGCGGGCCGGACAGCGGCACAGATACGCAGTATTTT

J gene: TRBJ1-6
CDR3 length: 15
V gene: TRBV2
clone size: .
D gene: TRBD1
CDR3 protein: CASSLGQGGNSPLHF
CDR3 DNA: TGTGCCAGCAGCCTTGGACAGGGAGGCAATTCACCCCTCCACTTT

J gene: TRBJ2-1
CDR3 length: 15
V gene: TRBV18
clone size: .
D gene: .
CDR3 protein: CASSRDRSGDDEQFF
CDR3 DNA: TGTGCCAGCTCACGCGACAGGTCGGGTGACGATGAGCAGTTCTTC

J gene: TRBJ2-7
CDR3 length: 18
V gene: TRBV3-1/TRBV3-2
clone size: few
D gene: .
CDR3 protein: CASSQGRGRGPSSYEQYF
CDR3 DNA: TGTGCCAGCAGCCAAGGTCGGGGCAGGGGCCCGAGCTCCTACGAGCAGTACTTC

J gene: TRBJ2-1
CDR3 length: 15
V gene: TRBV5-1
clone size: .
D gene: TRBD1
CDR3 protein: CASSFTGTAYNEQFF
CDR3 DNA: TGCGCCAGCAGTTTTACCGGGACAGCCTACAATGAGCAGTTCTTC

J gene: TRBJ1-1
CDR3 length: 14
V gene: TRBV15
clone size: .
D gene: TRBD1
CDR3 protein: CATSEDRVWTEAFF
CDR3 DNA: TGTGCCACCAGCGAAGACAGGGTTTGGACTGAAGCTTTCTTT

J gene: TRBJ1-5
CDR3 length: 14
V gene: TRBV5-1
clone size: .
D gene: TRBD1
CDR3 protein: CASSPTGVDQPQHF
CDR3 DNA: TGCGCCAGCAGCCCGACAGGGGTGGATCAGCCCCAGCATTTT

J gene: TRBJ2-5
CDR3 length: 16
V gene: TRBV5-4
clone size: .
D gene: TRBD1
CDR3 protein: CASSPGTGEYWKTQYF
CDR3 DNA: TGTGCCAGCAGTCCCGGGACAGGGGAGTACTGGAAGACCCAGTACTTC

J gene: TRBJ2-1
CDR3 length: 15
V gene: TRBV24-1
clone size: .
D gene: TRBD2
CDR3 protein: CATSLAGEGRNEQFF
CDR3 DNA: TGTGCCACCAGCTTAGCGGGAGAAGGTCGGAATGAGCAGTTCTTC

J gene: TRBJ2-5
CDR3 length: 15
V gene: TRBV7-6
clone size: .
D gene: TRBD2
CDR3 protein: CASSLDGGFQETQYF
CDR3 DNA: TGTGCCAGCAGCTTAGACGGGGGGTTCCAAGAGACCCAGTACTTC

J gene: TRBJ1-2
CDR3 length: 13
V gene: TRBV7-9
clone size: .
D gene: .
CDR3 protein: CASSLRGGEGYTF
CDR3 DNA: TGTGCCAGCAGCTTACGCGGGGGAGAGGGCTACACCTTC

J gene: TRBJ1-5
CDR3 length: 13
V gene: TRBV7-2
clone size: .
D gene: .
CDR3 protein: CASTLNSNQPQHF
CDR3 DNA: TGTGCCAGCACGTTAAATAGCAATCAGCCCCAGCATTTT

J gene: TRBJ2-6
CDR3 length: 13
V gene: TRBV19
clone size: .
D gene: .
CDR3 protein: CASRGVGANVLTF
CDR3 DNA: TGTGCCAGTAGGGGCGTTGGGGCCAACGTCCTGACTTTC

J gene: TRBJ1-1
CDR3 length: 12
V gene: TRBV11-1
clone size: .
D gene: TRBD1
CDR3 protein: CASSLQGIEAFF
CDR3 DNA: TGTGCCAGCAGCCTACAGGGGATTGAGGCTTTCTTT

J gene: TRBJ1-2
CDR3 length: 11
V gene: TRBV28
clone size: .
D gene: .
CDR3 protein: CASKQLTGYTF
CDR3 DNA: TGTGCCAGCAAACAGCTAACGGGCTACACCTTC

J gene: TRBJ1-2
CDR3 length: 14
V gene: TRBV29-1
clone size: once
D gene: .
CDR3 protein: CSVVTQTANYGYTF
CDR3 DNA: TGCAGCGTCGTAACCCAGACAGCTAACTATGGCTACACCTTC

J gene: TRBJ1-1
CDR3 length: 15
V gene: TRBV5-1
clone size: .
D gene: .
CDR3 protein: CASSLALGQNTEAFF
CDR3 DNA: TGCGCCAGCAGCTTGGCGCTAGGACAGAACACTGAAGCTTTCTTT

J gene: TRBJ1-5
CDR3 length: 11
V gene: TRBV2
clone size: .
D gene: .
CDR3 protein: CASTPGGPQHF
CDR3 DNA: TGTGCCAGCACCCCCGGGGGGCCCCAGCATTTT

J gene: TRBJ1-2
CDR3 length: 14
V gene: TRBV3-1/TRBV3-2
clone size: .
D gene: .
CDR3 protein: CASSQVEGTYGYTF
CDR3 DNA: TGTGCCAGCAGCCAAGTAGAGGGCACCTATGGCTACACCTTC

J gene: TRBJ1-1
CDR3 length: 14
V gene: TRBV7-6
clone size: once
D gene: .
CDR3 protein: CASSPRGANTEAFF
CDR3 DNA: TGTGCCAGCAGCCCTCGGGGGGCGAACACTGAAGCTTTCTTT

J gene: TRBJ2-3
CDR3 length: 15
V gene: TRBV7-8
clone size: .
D gene: TRBD2
CDR3 protein: CASSLAGGPVDTQYF
CDR3 DNA: TGTGCCAGCAGCCTAGCGGGAGGGCCGGTAGATACGCAGTATTTT

J gene: TRBJ2-5
CDR3 length: 16
V gene: TRBV19
clone size: .
D gene: TRBD2
CDR3 protein: CASSIRRLAGEETQYF
CDR3 DNA: TGTGCCAGTAGTATTAGAAGGCTAGCGGGAGAGGAGACCCAGTACTTC

J gene: TRBJ1-2
CDR3 length: 14
V gene: TRBV7-2
clone size: once
D gene: .
CDR3 protein: CASSLGRPIYGYTF
CDR3 DNA: TGTGCCAGCAGCTTGGGGCGGCCAATTTATGGCTACACCTTC

J gene: TRBJ2-7
CDR3 length: 14
V gene: TRBV27
clone size: .
D gene: .
CDR3 protein: CASSLLRNSYEQYF
CDR3 DNA: TGTGCCAGCAGTTTGTTGCGTAACTCCTACGAGCAGTACTTC

J gene: TRBJ1-2
CDR3 length: 15
V gene: TRBV11-1
clone size: .
D gene: .
CDR3 protein: CASSPRTDYGNGYTF
CDR3 DNA: TGTGCCAGCAGCCCCCGGACGGACTATGGGAATGGCTACACCTTC

J gene: TRBJ2-4
CDR3 length: 18
V gene: TRBV7-2
clone size: .
D gene: TRBD2
CDR3 protein: CASSPSTSGPLAKNIQYF
CDR3 DNA: TGTGCCAGCAGCCCATCGACTAGCGGGCCCCTAGCCAAAAACATTCAGTACTTC

J gene: TRBJ2-7
CDR3 length: 16
V gene: TRBV15
clone size: .
D gene: .
CDR3 protein: CATSRVRDNSPYEQYF
CDR3 DNA: TGTGCCACCAGCCGAGTACGGGACAACTCACCATACGAGCAGTACTTC

J gene: TRBJ2-7
CDR3 length: 15
V gene: TRBV9
clone size: .
D gene: TRBD2
CDR3 protein: CASSVLAGGPYEQYF
CDR3 DNA: TGTGCCAGCAGCGTGCTAGCGGGAGGGCCCTACGAGCAGTACTTC

J gene: TRBJ1-4
CDR3 length: 15
V gene: TRBV4-1
clone size: .
D gene: .
CDR3 protein: CASSQDRQGRGKLFF
CDR3 DNA: TGCGCCAGCAGCCAAGACAGGCAGGGGAGAGGAAAACTGTTTTTT

J gene: TRBJ2-5
CDR3 length: 14
V gene: TRBV2
clone size: .
D gene: TRBD2
CDR3 protein: CASSRTSGRQTQYF
CDR3 DNA: TGTGCCAGCAGTCGGACTAGCGGGAGACAGACCCAGTACTTC

J gene: TRBJ1-2
CDR3 length: 11
V gene: TRBV29-1
clone size: once
D gene: .
CDR3 protein: CSAHSGLGYTF
CDR3 DNA: TGCAGCGCCCACAGCGGTTTGGGCTACACCTTC

J gene: TRBJ1-2
CDR3 length: 13
V gene: TRBV7-9
clone size: .
D gene: .
CDR3 protein: CASSLGGSYGYTF
CDR3 DNA: TGTGCCAGCAGCTTAGGAGGTAGCTATGGCTACACCTTC

J gene: TRBJ2-1
CDR3 length: 13
V gene: TRBV4-3
clone size: many
D gene: .
CDR3 protein: CASSQVGLREQFF
CDR3 DNA: TGCGCCAGCAGCCAAGTAGGACTACGCGAGCAGTTCTTC

J gene: TRBJ1-2
CDR3 length: 14
V gene: TRBV19
clone size: .
D gene: TRBD1
CDR3 protein: CASSIRQGANGYTF
CDR3 DNA: TGTGCCAGTAGTATACGCCAGGGGGCTAATGGCTACACCTTC

J gene: TRBJ2-2
CDR3 length: 16
V gene: TRBV6-2/TRBV6-3
clone size: .
D gene: TRBD2
CDR3 protein: CASSKATTSGSGELFF
CDR3 DNA: TGTGCCAGCAGTAAGGCCACGACTAGCGGGTCCGGGGAGCTGTTTTTT

J gene: TRBJ1-1
CDR3 length: 12
V gene: TRBV4-3
clone size: .
D gene: .
CDR3 protein: CASSHRNTEAFF
CDR3 DNA: TGCGCCAGCAGCCACAGGAACACTGAAGCTTTCTTT

J gene: TRBJ2-3
CDR3 length: 19
V gene: TRBV7-9
clone size: few
D gene: TRBD1
CDR3 protein: CASSLTTGFRDRHTDTQYF
CDR3 DNA: TGTGCCAGCAGCTTAACTACCGGTTTTCGGGACAGGCACACAGATACGCAGTATTTT

J gene: TRBJ1-3
CDR3 length: 15
V gene: TRBV7-2
clone size: .
D gene: .
CDR3 protein: CASSSFSGAGNTIYF
CDR3 DNA: TGTGCCAGCAGCTCCTTTTCCGGGGCTGGAAACACCATATATTTT

J gene: TRBJ2-7
CDR3 length: 15
V gene: TRBV7-8
clone size: .
D gene: .
CDR3 protein: CASSDRLPRPHEQYF
CDR3 DNA: TGTGCCAGCAGCGATAGACTACCACGACCGCACGAGCAGTACTTC

J gene: TRBJ2-2
CDR3 length: 12
V gene: TRBV6-5
clone size: .
D gene: TRBD2
CDR3 protein: CASRSGIGELFF
CDR3 DNA: TGTGCCAGCAGGAGCGGGATTGGGGAGCTGTTTTTT

J gene: TRBJ1-6
CDR3 length: 14
V gene: TRBV3-1/TRBV3-2
clone size: few
D gene: .
CDR3 protein: CASSPDSGLSPLHF
CDR3 DNA: TGTGCCAGCAGCCCGGACAGTGGCCTTTCACCCCTCCACTTT

J gene: TRBJ1-5
CDR3 length: 15
V gene: TRBV27
clone size: .
D gene: .
CDR3 protein: CASRPSRLGNQPQHF
CDR3 DNA: TGTGCCAGCCGACCATCGCGACTGGGCAATCAGCCCCAGCATTTT

J gene: TRBJ1-2
CDR3 length: 16
V gene: TRBV19
clone size: few
D gene: TRBD1
CDR3 protein: CASSPSGTGGRGGYTF
CDR3 DNA: TGTGCCAGTAGTCCATCCGGGACAGGGGGCCGGGGTGGCTACACCTTC